Below, 27 T cell receptor beta chains from the same sample are listed, as sequenced in a study of T cells after yellow fever vaccination. TCRdb fed the 5' RACE reads into MiXCR, producing one record per CDR3 protein. The profile shows about 160,000 distinct CDR3 sequences, 9.3% of them singletons. The sequenced sample was CD8+ T cells sorted from PBMCs, obtained 45 days after the yellow fever booster vaccination. The receptors come from a young man who received the YFV17D yellow fever vaccine.

This clonotype was observed a few times. The V call is TRBV10-1, the J call TRBJ2-7; 13 nucleotides match TRBD2. The junction had 3 bases not matched to a gene; V was cut back by 4 bases and J by 0 bases. Germline CDR1 reads WNHNN; CDR2 reads SYGVQD (reference sequence). CDR3 size: 16 residues. CDR3 loop: CASSGRTSGSSYEQYF. CDR3 DNA: TGCGCCAGCAGTGGGAGGACTAGCGGGAGCTCCTACGAGCAGTACTTC.

This chain joins TRBV7-9 and TRBJ1-6, with a possible D match to TRBD1 (5 bases). In germline, CDR1 is SEHNR, CDR2 FQNEAQ (reference sequence). CDR3 length: 15 residues. Trimming pared 5 bases from V and 6 bases from J, leaving 14 bases between. The CDR3 DNA is TGTGCCAGCAGCCGGGCGGGACCGTTTAATTCACCCCTCCACTTT. Translated: CASSRAGPFNSPLHF.

V gene TRBV15 combines with J gene TRBJ2-5, with 7 positions matching TRBD2. CDR3 length: 13 amino acids. CDR1 LNHNV and CDR2 YYDKDF come from the germline V gene (reference sequence). J was trimmed by 2 bases and V by 3 bases; bases with no gene match: 0. The chain's CDR3 is CATSSGGQETQYF. Here the CDR3 DNA reads TGTGCCACCAGCAGCGGGGGGCAAGAGACCCAGTACTTC.

This rearrangement joins TRBV7-6 to TRBJ1-2; no definite D call. The CDR3 contains 15 residues. Trimming took 6 bases from V and 7 from J, leaving 21 bases between them. Germline assignment: CDR1 SGHVS and CDR2 FNYEAQ. The CDR3 nucleotides read TGTGCCAGCAGTCCAGCCCTTAGCCAGGAGGTTGGCTACACCTTC. This translates into CASSPALSQEVGYTF. The whole variable domain, filled in from reference TRBV7-6 and TRBJ1-2, reads GAGVSQSPRYKVTKRGQDVALRCDPISGHVSLYWYRQALGQGPEFLTYFNYEAQQDKSGLPNDRFSAERPEGSISTLTIQRTEQRDSAMYRCASSPALSQEVGYTFGSGTRLTVV.

There are a few counts of this clonotype. The V and J genes are TRBV4-3 and TRBJ1-1, with D hard to call. V was shortened by 0 bases and J by 1 base, with 15 bases between the two germline ends. CDR3 length equals 17 residues. CDR1 and CDR2 from the germline V gene are LGHNA and YSLEER. CDR3 sequence (DNA): TGCGCCAGCAGCCAAGATCGTCACGGACTCACGAACACTGAAGCTTTCTTT. Protein product: CASSQDRHGLTNTEAFF.

CDR3 DNA: TGCGCCAGCAGTGAGTCGTCGAACGAGCAGTACGTC. The encoded protein is CASSESSNEQYV. This sequence joins TRBV10-2 and TRBJ2-7; no clear D. The germline V gene encodes CDR1 WSHSY and CDR2 SAAADI. The length of the CDR3 is 12 residues. Trimming removed 0 bases from V and 5 bases from J, with 5 bases in between.

The V and J genes are TRBV28 and TRBJ2-7, with D maybe TRBD2 (5 bases). This CDR3 is built from 15 residues. Germline V gives CDR1 MDHEN, CDR2 SYDVKM. V lost 5 bases, J lost 2 bases, and 16 bases lay in between. The CDR3 nucleotides read TGTGCCAGCAGTCCCCGTGGGAGAGGGACCTACGAGCAGTACGTC. Its protein is CASSPRGRGTYEQYV.

In this sample, this clonotype turned up many times. This rearrangement joins TRBV6-2 or TRBV6-3 to TRBJ1-5, with D possibly TRBD1 on 5 matching bases. Germline CDR1 reads MNHEY; CDR2 reads SVGEGT. Trimming pared 5 bases from V and 7 bases from J, leaving 12 bases between. The CDR3 sequence is 13 residues long. CDR3 loop: CASSTGGGQPQHF. The CDR3 DNA follows: TGTGCCAGCAGTACGGGGGGTGGCCAGCCCCAGCATTTT.

This clonotype was counted between two and nine times. The rearrangement uses TRBV4-1 and TRBJ2-7; D unclear. Per the germline V gene, CDR1 is MGHRA and CDR2 is YSYEKL. With 2 bases removed from V and 4 bases from J, the gap between germline ends came to 15 bases. This CDR3 region has 15 residues. The CDR3 nucleotides read TGCGCCAGCAGCCAAACCCCACCTTTCCTTTACGAGCAGTACTTC. Its protein is CASSQTPPFLYEQYF.

This chain connects TRBV6-2 or TRBV6-3 to TRBJ2-2; no clear D. This CDR3 has 16 residues. Trimming took off 7 bases at V and 1 base at J, with 16 bases between the two ends. Germline CDR1 is MNHEY and CDR2 is SVGEGT. CDR3: CASNEIVLGNTGELFF. CDR3 coding DNA: TGTGCCAGCAATGAAATAGTTCTAGGGAACACCGGGGAGCTGTTTTTT.

This clonotype was seen more than once but under ten times. The chain combines TRBV10-3 with TRBJ2-3; 11 bases agree with TRBD2. CDR3 size: 17 residues. V gave up 2 bases and J gave up 5 bases; unmatched junction bases: 9. Germline V gene sequence: CDR1 ENHRY, CDR2 SYGVKD. CDR3 residues: CAISEIGSGGALDTQYF. CDR3 nucleotide sequence: TGTGCCATCAGTGAGATTGGTAGCGGGGGGGCCCTAGATACGCAGTATTTT.

The chain links TRBV5-5 to TRBJ2-7; D is ambiguous. Germline CDR1 SGHKS, CDR2 YYEKEE (reference sequence). Trimming took 0 bases from V and 0 from J, leaving 13 bases between them. The CDR3 totals 16 residues. The CDR3 nucleotides are TGTGCCAGCAGCTTGGTTTCCCAGAATAGCTCCTACGAGCAGTACTTC. This encodes CASSLVSQNSSYEQYF.

This clonotype occurred a few times. The chain is built from TRBV6-2 or TRBV6-3 and TRBJ1-1; TRBD1 might be the D (5 bases). Trimming removed 11 bases at V and 0 bases at J, with 13 bases between. Germline CDR1 is MNHEY and CDR2 is SVGEGT. The CDR3 contains 13 residues. CDR3 region: CACRWTLNTEAFF. DNA of the CDR3: TGTGCCTGCCGATGGACACTGAACACTGAAGCTTTCTTT.

The chain joins TRBV16 to TRBJ1-6; TRBD1 matches 9 bases. From germline, CDR1 is KGHSY and CDR2 FQNENV. V was clipped by 4 bases and J by 4 bases; unmatched bases: 14. The CDR3 spans 19 residues. Written as DNA, the CDR3 is TGTGCCAGCAGCCTCTCAATCTTTGCCGGGACAGGGTATAATTCACCCCTCCACTTT. Encoded protein: CASSLSIFAGTGYNSPLHF.

This clonotype was seen more than once but under ten times. The V gene is TRBV5-4, the J gene TRBJ2-7; TRBD1 agrees at 10 bases. The CDR3 extends over 14 amino acids. CDR1 SGHNT and CDR2 YYREEE come from the germline V gene (reference sequence). J lost 6 bases, V lost 3 bases, and 6 bases had no gene match. The DNA for the CDR3 is TGTGCCAGCAGCTCCGGGACAGGGGTAGGCGAGCAGTACTTC. Translating gives CASSSGTGVGEQYF.

The sample holds many counts of this clonotype. The chain uses TRBV19 and TRBJ2-2; 8 nucleotides line up with TRBD1. After removal of 0 bases from V and 7 bases from J, the junction contained 4 bases not matched to a gene. Per the germline V gene, CDR1 is LNHDA and CDR2 is SQIVND (reference sequence). The CDR3 spans 15 residues. CDR3 in DNA: TGTGCCAGTAGTATAGAGGACAGGGTAAACGGGGAGCTGTTTTTT. This encodes CASSIEDRVNGELFF.

The V gene is TRBV15, the J gene TRBJ2-7; 8 bases fit TRBD2. The ends lost 5 bases at V and 2 bases at J; junction bases unmatched: 2. Germline assignment: CDR1 LNHNV and CDR2 YYDKDF (reference sequence). The CDR3 sequence is 13 residues long. CDR3: CATSPGGPYEQYF. DNA for the CDR3: TGTGCCACCAGCCCGGGGGGGCCCTACGAGCAGTACTTC. Supplemented by reference TRBV15 and TRBJ2-7, the full variable domain reads DAMVIQNPRYQVTQFGKPVTLSCSQTLNHNVMYWYQQKSSQAPKLLFHYYDKDFNNEADTPDNFQSRRPNTSFCFLDIRSPGLGDTAMYLCATSPGGPYEQYFGPGTRLTVT.

The V call is TRBV6-5, the J call TRBJ1-6; D might be TRBD1 (6 bases). The length of the CDR3 is 14 residues. Trimming stripped 2 bases from V and 10 bases from J, with 12 bases between. Germline CDR1 is MNHEY and CDR2 is SVGAGI. The CDR3 is CASSYGEGHSPLHF. CDR3 sequence (DNA): TGTGCCAGCAGTTACGGAGAGGGACACTCACCCCTCCACTTT.

This clonotype was counted between two and nine times. V and J are TRBV29-1 and TRBJ1-5; D gene unclear. The CDR3 contains 13 residues. The germline V gene has CDR1 SQVTM and CDR2 ANQGSEA. V was cut by 3 bases and J by 7 bases, with 13 bases left in between. CDR3 in amino acids: CSVEDGFGQPQHF. The CDR3 DNA reads TGCAGCGTTGAGGACGGGTTCGGACAGCCCCAGCATTTT.

The chain couples TRBV7-6 to TRBJ1-6; unclear D gene. Deletions cut 7 bases from V and 12 bases from J, with 13 bases between. Germline V gene lookup returns CDR1 SGHVS and CDR2 FNYEAQ. This CDR3 region has 12 residues. DNA for the CDR3: TGTGCCAGCAACTCCGGCTCGGGACCCCTCCACTTT. Its protein is CASNSGSGPLHF.

This clonotype was counted ten times or more. The V and J genes are TRBV4-3 and TRBJ1-1; TRBD1 might be the D (5 bases). Germline lookup yields CDR1 LGHNA and CDR2 YSLEER. The V end lost 7 bases, the J end lost 7 bases, and 10 bases lay between the germline ends. This CDR3 region has 11 residues. The CDR3 sequence is CASIAQGEAFF. In DNA form, the CDR3 reads TGCGCCAGCATTGCGCAGGGTGAAGCTTTCTTT.

This clonotype has only a few counts. The chain uses TRBV11-2 and TRBJ2-3, with unresolved D. This CDR3 comprises 15 residues. Germline loops: CDR1 SGHAT, CDR2 FQNNGV. V was pared by 2 bases and J by 2 bases, with 11 bases between. The CDR3 region has the DNA TGTGCCAGCAGCTTAAGGTTCACGTTCACAGATACGCAGTATTTT. Encoded protein: CASSLRFTFTDTQYF.

This clonotype was seen a few times. This rearrangement joins TRBV3-1 to TRBJ2-1; the D is unclear. Trimming left V 10 bases short and J 7 bases short, with 14 bases between. Per the germline V gene, CDR1 is LGHDT and CDR2 is YNNKEL (reference sequence). CDR3 size: 12 residues. The CDR3 reads CATSVWGNEQFF. CDR3 nucleotides: TGTGCCACTTCAGTCTGGGGTAATGAGCAGTTCTTC.

V gene TRBV7-9 combines with J gene TRBJ2-7; possible D gene TRBD1, 5 bases. V lost 5 bases to trimming and J lost 2 bases, with 13 bases between them. The V gene's germline CDR1 is SEHNR and CDR2 FQNEAQ (reference sequence). The CDR3 is 14 amino acids. CDR3 amino acids: CASSQAGHTYEQYF. In DNA form, the CDR3 reads TGTGCCAGCAGCCAAGCAGGGCATACCTACGAGCAGTACTTC.

This clonotype was counted only a few times. The CDR3 here is CSARDRQGVKNIQYF. The CDR3 DNA is TGCAGTGCTAGAGATCGACAGGGCGTCAAAAACATTCAGTACTTC. The rearrangement links TRBV20-1 to TRBJ2-4, with 7 bases aligning to TRBD1. Germline CDR1 DFQATT, CDR2 SNEGSKA (reference sequence). With V trimmed by 0 bases and J by 3 bases, 5 bases remained unmatched. There are 15 residues in the CDR3.

This clonotype came up a few times. This chain links TRBV4-1 with TRBJ2-7; D remains ambiguous. The ends were cut back, 4 bases at V and 1 base at J, with 11 bases in the middle. Germline CDR1 is MGHRA and CDR2 is YSYEKL. The CDR3 consists of 14 residues. CDR3 nucleotide sequence: TGCGCCAGCAGCCTAATTGACTCGTCCTACGAGCAGTACTTC. Translating gives CASSLIDSSYEQYF.

This clonotype has ten or more counts. The chain has TRBV20-1 and TRBJ2-3; D is ambiguous. V shed 6 bases and J shed 2 bases, with 18 bases lying between them. The CDR3 is 15 amino acids. Per germline, CDR1 DFQATT and CDR2 SNEGSKA (reference sequence). CDR3 sequence (DNA): TGCAGTGCCCCCCGGCAAGAATACCCCACAGATACGCAGTATTTT. It specifies CSAPRQEYPTDTQYF.